Listed here are 9 T cell receptor beta chains from one sample, sequenced in a study of tumor and adjacent non-tumor tissue in lung cancer. RNA was extracted from bulk tissue without any cell sorting. TCRbeta libraries were built with three rounds of nested PCR, modified from ARM-PCR. A single record per CDR3 protein comes from TCRdb applying MiXCR to the multiplex PCR reads. In the table there are about 140,000 distinct CDR3 sequences, around two thirds of which are singletons. The source material was lung tumor tissue. Receptors originate from a man aged 55 to 70 with small cell lung cancer.

This chain connects TRBV28 to TRBJ2-1, with D unclear. In germline, CDR1 is MDHEN, CDR2 SYDVKM. Trimming stripped 7 bases from V and 12 bases from J, with 13 bases between. The CDR3 runs to 11 residues. CDR3 sequence: CASNFRNRQFF. Written as DNA, the CDR3 is TGTGCCAGCAATTTCCGGAATAGGCAGTTCTTC.

On this clonotype itself: Given the absence of the conserved phenylalanine or tryptophan at the CDR3 end, a read error is likely. V usage is TRBV12-3 or TRBV12-4 and J usage is TRBJ2-1; D unresolved. Trimming removed 6 bases from V and 8 bases from J, with 8 bases in between. The CDR3 consists of 11 residues. The chain's CDR3 is CASRNRDEQFL. Written as DNA, the CDR3 is TGTGCCAGCAGGAACCGCGATGAGCAGTTCTTA.

For this clonotype: One junction end disagrees with the germline gene, perhaps due to a read error. V usage is TRBV11-2 and J usage is TRBJ2-3; 11 nucleotides agree with TRBD2. This CDR3 has 15 amino acids. Germline assignment: CDR1 SGHAT and CDR2 FQNNGV. The CDR3 bases are TGTGCCAGCGGCTTAAGTAGCGGGAGGGCCTATACGCAATATTTT. Translating it yields CASGLSSGRAYTQYF. The complete variable domain, with remaining parts taken from reference TRBV11-2 and TRBJ2-3, reads EAGVAQSPRYKIIEKRQSVAFWCNPISGHATLYWYQQILGQGPKLLIQFQNNGVVDDSQLPKDRFSAERLKGVDSTLKIQPAKLEDSAVYLCASGLSSGRAYTQYFGPGTRLTVL.

To note about this clonotype: A read error is possible here, since a much larger clone lies one base away. V usage is TRBV6-6 and J usage is TRBJ2-7, with D unclear. The CDR3 extends over 12 amino acids. Germline CDR1 MNHNY, CDR2 SVGAGI (reference sequence). V was trimmed by 6 bases and J by 6 bases, leaving 12 bases between them. The CDR3 nucleotides are TGTGCCAGCAGCCACTCCACGTTCGAGCAGTACTTC. It translates to CASSHSTFEQYF.

Comment on this clonotype: The junction departs from the called germline gene at one end, perhaps through a read error. This chain links TRBV11-2 with TRBJ2-7; the D is unclear. This CDR3 is built from 15 residues. Germline loops: CDR1 SGHAT, CDR2 FQNNGV. CDR3 nucleotide sequence: TGTGTCAGCAGCTTAGAGGTGGATGTCTCCTACGAGCAGTACTTC. Translating it yields CVSSLEVDVSYEQYF.

The chain couples TRBV11-2 to TRBJ2-7; D not certain. CDR1 and CDR2 from the germline V gene are SGHAT and FQNNGV. CDR3 size: 13 residues. The V end was cut by 7 bases, the J end by 2 bases, with 12 bases between. The CDR3 loop is CASNPVSAYEQYF. The CDR3 nucleotides are TGTGCCAGCAACCCAGTGTCAGCCTACGAGCAGTACTTC.

For this clonotype: One end of the junction is discordant with germline, which a read error may explain. In nucleotides, the CDR3 is TGTGCCAGTAGTTCACTAGCCGTGGAGCTGTTTTTT. Its protein is CASSSLAVELFF. This chain connects TRBV6-2 or TRBV6-3 to TRBJ2-2, with D maybe TRBD2 (6 bases). The CDR3 is made up of 12 amino acids. Germline CDR1 and CDR2: MNHEY and SVGEGT.

Notes on this clonotype: The junction differs from germline at one of its ends, possibly a read error. The chain combines TRBV11-3 with TRBJ2-3; maybe TRBD2 (5 bases). This CDR3 spans 11 amino acids. CDR1 SGHNT and CDR2 YENEEA come from the germline V gene. CDR3 in amino acids: CTSGLGNTQYF. The CDR3 bases are TGTACCAGCGGCTTAGGGAATACGCAGTATTTT.

Concerning this clonotype itself: Because the CDR3 is missing its conserved closing phenylalanine or tryptophan, this is likely a read error. The chain has TRBV6-1 and TRBJ1-2; D gene ambiguous. Germline CDR1 and CDR2: MNHNS and SASEGT. Between the trimmed V and J ends, which lost 10 bases and 5 bases, there was a span of 17 bases. The CDR3 has 13 amino acids. CDR3 region: CANTIGPKYGYTV. The CDR3 DNA is TGTGCCAACACCATCGGGCCCAAGTATGGCTACACCGTC.